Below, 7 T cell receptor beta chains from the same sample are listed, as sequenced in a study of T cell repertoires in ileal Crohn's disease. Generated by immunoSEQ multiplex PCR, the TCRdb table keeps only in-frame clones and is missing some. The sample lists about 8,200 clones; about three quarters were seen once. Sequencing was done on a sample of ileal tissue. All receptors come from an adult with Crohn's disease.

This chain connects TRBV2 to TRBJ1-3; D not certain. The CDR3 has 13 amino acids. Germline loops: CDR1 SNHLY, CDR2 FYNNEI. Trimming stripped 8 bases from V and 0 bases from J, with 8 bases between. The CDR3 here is CASAGLSGNTIYF. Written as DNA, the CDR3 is TGTGCCAGCGCAGGACTCTCTGGAAACACCATATATTTT. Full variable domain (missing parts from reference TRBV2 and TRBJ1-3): EPEVTQTPSHQVTQMGQEVILRCVPISNHLYFYWYRQILGQKVEFLVSFYNNEISEKSEIFDDQFSVERPDGSNFTLKIRSTKLEDSAMYFCASAGLSGNTIYFGEGSWLTVV.

CDR3 amino acids: CASSSTRGQGINSPLHF. The CDR3 bases are TGTGCCAGCAGCTCAACCCGGGGACAGGGAATCAATTCACCCCTCCACTTT. The chain is built from TRBV13 and TRBJ1-6; 9 bases are a match to TRBD1. Germline V gene data show CDR1 as PRHDT and CDR2 as FYEKMQ (reference sequence). The CDR3 has 17 residues. The V segment lost 4 bases and the J segment 7 bases; nucleotides outside the gene matches: 11.

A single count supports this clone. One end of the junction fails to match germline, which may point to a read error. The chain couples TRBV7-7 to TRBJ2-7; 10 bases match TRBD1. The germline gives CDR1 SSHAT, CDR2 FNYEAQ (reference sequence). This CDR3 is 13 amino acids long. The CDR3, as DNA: TGTGCTAGCAGCCCCGGACAGGGGGACGAGCAGTACTTC. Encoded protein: CASSPGQGDEQYF.

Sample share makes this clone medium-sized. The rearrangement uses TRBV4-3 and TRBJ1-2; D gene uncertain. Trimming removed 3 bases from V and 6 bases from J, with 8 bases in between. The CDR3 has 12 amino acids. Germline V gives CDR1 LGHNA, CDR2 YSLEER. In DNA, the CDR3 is TGCGCCAGCAGCCACTCCGGGGATGGCTACACCTTC. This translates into CASSHSGDGYTF.

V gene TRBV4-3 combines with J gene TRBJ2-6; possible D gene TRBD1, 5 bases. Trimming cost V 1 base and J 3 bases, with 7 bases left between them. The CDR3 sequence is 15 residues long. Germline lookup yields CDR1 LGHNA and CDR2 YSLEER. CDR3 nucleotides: TGCGCCAGCAGCCAAGGCAGGGATGGGGCCAACGTCCTGACTTTC. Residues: CASSQGRDGANVLTF.

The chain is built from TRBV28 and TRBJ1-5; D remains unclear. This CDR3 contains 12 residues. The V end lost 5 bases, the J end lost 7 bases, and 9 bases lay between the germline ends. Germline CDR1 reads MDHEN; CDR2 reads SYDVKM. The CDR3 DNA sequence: TGTGCCAGCAGTATTAACAGACAGCCCCAGCATTTT. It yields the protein CASSINRQPQHF.

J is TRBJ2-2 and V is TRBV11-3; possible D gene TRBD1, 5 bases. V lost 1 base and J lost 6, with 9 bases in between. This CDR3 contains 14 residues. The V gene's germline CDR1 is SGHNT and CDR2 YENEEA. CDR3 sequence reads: CASSLGQSSGELFF. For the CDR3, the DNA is TGTGCCAGCAGCTTAGGACAGTCCTCCGGGGAGCTGTTTTTT. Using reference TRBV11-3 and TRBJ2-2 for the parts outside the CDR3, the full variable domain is EAGVVQSPRYKIIEKKQPVAFWCNPISGHNTLYWYLQNLGQGPELLIRYENEEAVDDSQLPKDRFSAERLKGVDSTLKIQPAELGDSAVYLCASSLGQSSGELFFGEGSRLTVL.